The clone carrying this T cell receptor beta chain was counted ten times or more. TRAV- and TRBV-specific primers, spanning alpha and beta chains, primed first-strand cDNA. TCR amplification involved about 18 PCR cycles with a constant-region primer and V-primer adapter. One entry per CDR3 protein results from TCRdb running MiXCR on the reads. The data contain tens of thousands of distinct CDR3 sequences, more than 8.5% of them seen just once; the ten biggest clones take up around 0.98%. Trimming at V came to 3 bases and at J to 2 bases, leaving 2 bases not matched to a gene. The germline V gene has CDR1 LNHNV and CDR2 YYDKDF (reference sequence). The CDR3 is made up of 14 amino acids. Time point meaning: before trial treatment. This sample was included in a study of low-dose radiotherapy and immunotherapy resistance in tumors. Study background: Intravenous cyclophosphamide at 200 mg/m2 preceded radiation and immunotherapy by one day, every two weeks.

The chain couples TRBV15 to TRBJ2-7, with TRBD2 identical over 9 bases. The receptor was derived from a male donor with prostate cancer. The sample was PBMCs, taken before treatment. CDR3 DNA: TGTGCCACCAGCAGGACTAGCGGTCCCTACGAGCAGTACTTC. Protein: CATSRTSGPYEQYF.